Listed here are 12 T cell receptor beta chains from one sample, sequenced in a study of cytomegalovirus exposure and HLA in healthy donors. The primer mix had 60 Vbeta and 13 Jbeta primers. Profiling relied on immunoSEQ multiplex PCR, and the TCRdb table lists in-frame clones only, not all of them. The profile shows tens of thousands of clones, approximately 76% of them singletons. Sequences were obtained from PBMCs. These receptors were collected from a male donor in good health and CMV-seronegative.

In the case of this clone: Mismatch with germline at one junction end may stem from a read error. CDR3 nucleotide sequence: TGTGCCAGCAGTTACTCGGTCGGGACAGCTGAAGCTTTCTTT. The encoded protein is CASSYSVGTAEAFF. This chain connects TRBV6-4 to TRBJ1-1; 7 bases are a match to TRBD1. CDR1 MRHNA and CDR2 SNTAGT come from the germline V gene. The CDR3 covers 14 residues.

V is TRBV19 and J is TRBJ1-2, with D tentatively TRBD1 (5 bases). The CDR3 extends over 13 amino acids. V was shortened by 5 bases and J by 2 bases, with 9 bases between the two germline ends. The germline V gene encodes CDR1 LNHDA and CDR2 SQIVND (reference sequence). The CDR3 DNA follows: TGTGCCAGTAGTCTTCAGGGAAACTATGGCTACACCTTC. It translates to CASSLQGNYGYTF.

V is TRBV5-4 and J is TRBJ2-3, with 10 bases fitting TRBD1. The ends lost 0 bases at V and 5 bases at J; junction bases unmatched: 12. This CDR3 has 18 amino acids. Germline V lookup: CDR1 SGHNT, CDR2 YYREEE (reference sequence). CDR3 sequence (DNA): TGTGCCAGCAGCTTGGAACCCGGGCGACAGGGGGCTGGAGATACGCAGTATTTT. Protein: CASSLEPGRQGAGDTQYF. Together with reference TRBV5-4 and TRBJ2-3, the CDR3 gives the full variable domain: ETGVTQSPTHLIKTRGQQVTLRCSSQSGHNTVSWYQQALGQGPQFIFQYYREEENGRGNFPPRFSGLQFPNYSSELNVNALELDDSALYLCASSLEPGRQGAGDTQYFGPGTRLTVL.

The V and J genes are TRBV30 and TRBJ2-2; D is unresolved. There are 11 residues in the CDR3. Germline V lookup: CDR1 GTSNPN, CDR2 SVGIG (reference sequence). Trimming cost V 4 bases and J 4 bases, with 4 bases left between them. CDR3 in amino acids: CAWTGTGELFF. As DNA, the CDR3 is TGTGCCTGGACAGGCACCGGGGAGCTGTTTTTT.

This rearrangement joins TRBV4-3 to TRBJ2-5; D is possibly TRBD1 (5 bases). V was clipped by 1 base and J by 4 bases, with 13 bases between them. Germline V gene data show CDR1 as LGHNA and CDR2 as YSLEER. This CDR3 is built from 15 residues. As DNA, the CDR3 is TGCGCCAGCAGCCAAGCTAGAGGAAGGGGAGAGACCCAGTACTTC. Its protein product is CASSQARGRGETQYF.

V usage is TRBV5-1 and J usage is TRBJ2-5, with TRBD1 matching 8 bases. The V and J ends lost 4 bases and 2 bases, in that order; junction bases with no gene match: 7. Germline V CDR1 and CDR2: SGHRS, YFSETQ. The CDR3 has 15 amino acids. The CDR3 bases are TGCGCCAGCAGCGCCACGAACAGGGGGCAAGAGACCCAGTACTTC. This gives the protein CASSATNRGQETQYF.

The V and J genes are TRBV7-3 and TRBJ2-1; 10 nucleotides agree with TRBD1. Trimming cost V 5 bases and J 7 bases; bases outside gene matches: 17. Looked up from germline, CDR1 is SGHTA and CDR2 is FQGTGA. The CDR3 sequence is 18 residues long. The CDR3 reads CASSLFSPRQGARNEQFF. CDR3 DNA: TGTGCCAGCAGCCTCTTTAGCCCACGACAGGGGGCGAGGAATGAGCAGTTCTTC.

This clone was seen only a few times. This sequence joins TRBV7-3 and TRBJ2-1; 8 bases match TRBD2. The CDR3 is made up of 15 amino acids. V lost 0 bases and J lost 13; bases outside the gene matches: 11. The V gene's germline CDR1 is SGHTA and CDR2 FQGTGA. The CDR3 is CASSLTPGLAGRQFF. DNA of the CDR3: TGTGCCAGCAGCTTAACCCCCGGCCTAGCGGGTCGTCAGTTCTTC. Full variable domain (outside the CDR3, taken from reference TRBV7-3 and TRBJ2-1): GAGVSQTPSNKVTEKGKYVELRCDPISGHTALYWYRQSLGQGPEFLIYFQGTGAADDSGLPNDRFFAVRPEGSVSTLKIQRTERGDSAVYLCASSLTPGLAGRQFFGPGTRLTVL.

The V and J genes are TRBV5-1 and TRBJ2-5; 7 bases map to TRBD2. This CDR3 contains 14 residues. V lost 4 bases, J lost 5 bases, and 8 bases stayed unmatched. From germline, CDR1 is SGHRS and CDR2 YFSETQ. The CDR3 DNA sequence: TGCGCCAGCAGCGGGACTACATCCCAGGAGACCCAGTACTTC. Translated: CASSGTTSQETQYF. Complete variable domain (other parts from reference TRBV5-1 and TRBJ2-5): KAGVTQTPRYLIKTRGQQVTLSCSPISGHRSVSWYQQTPGQGLQFLFEYFSETQRNKGNFPGRFSGRQFSNSRSEMNVSTLELGDSALYLCASSGTTSQETQYFGPGTRLLVL.

The gene calls are TRBV5-5 and TRBJ1-2; D gene uncertain. With 0 bases removed from V and 1 base from J, the gap between germline ends came to 4 bases. The CDR3 sequence is 13 residues long. Germline V CDR1 and CDR2: SGHKS, YYEKEE (reference sequence). The CDR3 region is CASSLANNYGYTF. The CDR3 DNA reads TGTGCCAGCAGCTTGGCCAATAACTATGGCTACACCTTC.

The rearrangement joins TRBV9 to TRBJ1-2, with 7 bases identical to TRBD1. The ends lost 5 bases at V and 1 base at J; junction bases unmatched: 2. Germline assignment: CDR1 SGDLS and CDR2 YYNGEE. CDR3 length: 13 residues. The CDR3 coding sequence is TGTGCCAGCAGGGGGACAGTTAACTATGGCTACACCTTC. It specifies CASRGTVNYGYTF.

This sequence joins TRBV7-2 and TRBJ2-3; the match to TRBD2 covers 13 bases. This CDR3 has 17 residues. CDR1 is SGHTA, CDR2 FQGNSA, per germline. V gave up 3 bases and J gave up 4 bases; unmatched junction bases: 7. The CDR3 nucleotides read TGTGCCAGCAGCTTTAACGGACTAGCGGGAGTGGCAGATACGCAGTATTTT. Amino acid sequence: CASSFNGLAGVADTQYF.